These 7 T cell receptor beta chains were sequenced from one sample in a study of a mutant IDH1 vaccine in newly diagnosed glioma. Clones were read by immunoSEQ multiplex PCR, and TCRdb kept only the in-frame ones, dropping some. The repertoire consists of around 100,000 clones, with about four fifths occurring once and the leading ten covering roughly 5.3%. Time point in this sample: baseline, week 1 (first vaccination visit). Noted treatment: pre-vaccination baseline after standard-of-care therapy. The sample consisted of PBMCs, taken from a glioma patient treated with radiotherapy, temozolomide or both. The receptor set was obtained from a man aged 35 to 55 with glioma. Some clones in this sample may be carry-over from other donors' samples.

The genes are TRBV29-1 and TRBJ2-5, with unresolved D. Germline lookup yields CDR1 SQVTM and CDR2 ANQGSEA. Trimming left V 4 bases short and J 5 bases short, with 14 bases between. This CDR3 spans 13 amino acids. The CDR3 nucleotides read TGCAGCGTTGGTGTCGGTCCCTGGGAGACCCAGTACTTC. This sequence encodes CSVGVGPWETQYF.

Here the CDR3 reads CAISGPKSYEQYF. The CDR3 region has the DNA TGTGCCATCAGTGGGCCAAAATCCTACGAGCAGTACTTC. The rearrangement links TRBV10-3 to TRBJ2-7; D is unclear. Deletions cut 4 bases from V and 1 base from J, with 8 bases between. CDR3 size: 13 residues. Germline V gene lookup returns CDR1 ENHRY and CDR2 SYGVKD.

The V gene is TRBV4-1, the J gene TRBJ1-2; D ambiguous. Germline values: CDR1 MGHRA, CDR2 YSYEKL. The length of the CDR3 is 15 residues. Trimming cost V 1 base and J 4 bases, with 13 bases left between them. The CDR3: CASSQGWPGTYGYTF. The CDR3 nucleotides read TGCGCCAGCAGCCAAGGTTGGCCGGGTACCTATGGCTACACCTTC.

This sequence joins TRBV6-1 and TRBJ2-1; 8 nucleotides match TRBD2. The V segment lost 4 bases and the J segment 4 bases; nucleotides outside the gene matches: 6. CDR1 is MNHNS and CDR2 is SASEGT in the germline V gene. This CDR3 has 15 residues. As DNA, the CDR3 is TGTGCCAGCAGTGGAGGAGCGGGGGAGTACAATGAGCAGTTCTTC. Its protein is CASSGGAGEYNEQFF.

The chain combines TRBV5-6 with TRBJ2-4; D not certain. Per the germline V gene, CDR1 is SGHDT and CDR2 is YYEEEE. Trimming removed 1 base from V and 0 bases from J, with 5 bases in between. This CDR3 comprises 14 residues. CDR3 sequence (DNA): TGTGCCAGCAGCTTGACCTCAGCCAAAAACATTCAGTACTTC. Its protein product is CASSLTSAKNIQYF.

CDR3 in DNA: TGCGCCAGCAGCTCGGGACTGATGAACACCGGGGAGCTGTTTTTT. Protein: CASSSGLMNTGELFF. This chain links TRBV5-1 with TRBJ2-2, with D possibly being TRBD2 (6 bases). CDR1 and CDR2 from the germline V gene are SGHRS and YFSETQ. Trimming shortened V by 3 bases and J by 1 base, and 10 bases separated the two germline ends. CDR3 length: 15 residues.

The CDR3 sequence is CAWSVRPGNSGANVLTF. The CDR3, as DNA: TGTGCCTGGAGTGTACGGCCAGGGAACTCTGGGGCCAACGTCCTGACTTTC. V usage is TRBV30 and J usage is TRBJ2-6; D possibly corresponds to TRBD1 (5 bases). Germline values: CDR1 GTSNPN, CDR2 SVGIG (reference sequence). The CDR3 is 17 residues long. V was cut by 0 bases and J by 0 bases, with 12 bases left in between.